This T cell receptor beta chain was identified during a study of cytomegalovirus exposure and HLA in healthy donors. Per germline, CDR1 PRHDT and CDR2 FYEKMQ (reference sequence). This CDR3 is 16 amino acids long. The V end lost 6 bases, the J end lost 0 bases, and 14 bases lay between the germline ends. PCR employed 60 Vbeta and 13 Jbeta primers. The protocol was immunoSEQ multiplex PCR, while the TCRdb copy is restricted to in-frame clones and leaves out a portion. The sample carries 190,000 or so clones, 75% to 90% recorded once. Although they were nominally healthy when sampled, donors likely had unrecorded immune exposures.

This sequence originates from a boy between 10 and 17 years old in good health and CMV-seronegative. The sequenced sample consisted of PBMCs. V and J are TRBV13 and TRBJ2-2; D possibly corresponds to TRBD2 (6 bases). CDR3 sequence reads: CASRDAGSTNTGELFF. The DNA for the CDR3 is TGTGCCAGCAGAGATGCGGGGTCAACGAACACCGGGGAGCTGTTTTTT. Complete variable domain (other parts from reference TRBV13 and TRBJ2-2): AAGVIQSPRHLIKEKRETATLKCYPIPRHDTVYWYQQGPGQDPQFLISFYEKMQSDKGSIPDRFSAQQFSDYHSELNMSSLELGDSALYFCASRDAGSTNTGELFFGEGSRLTVL.